The 2 T cell receptor beta chains given below trace back to one sample, sequenced in a study of OX40 agonist ivuxolimab in advanced cancers. The data were produced by immunoSEQ multiplex PCR, yet TCRdb's version contains in-frame clones alone and is incomplete. Of around 34,000 clones listed, 81% were seen once; the top ten hold 1.3% to 1.5%. The material sequenced was CD4+ or CD8+ T cells sorted from blood, taken in a trial of the OX40 agonist ivuxolimab. Receptor source: an adult with an advanced solid tumor such as melanoma, head and neck, liver or kidney cancer.

The chain combines TRBV29-1 with TRBJ2-1; 12 bases align to TRBD2. V lost 5 bases to trimming and J lost 5 bases; unmatched junction nucleotides: 4. Germline CDR1 reads SQVTM; CDR2 reads ANQGSEA. CDR3 length equals 14 residues. The chain's CDR3 is CSVSTSGGNNEQFF. The CDR3 nucleotides read TGCAGCGTTTCCACTAGCGGGGGGAACAATGAGCAGTTCTTC.

This rearrangement joins TRBV7-6 to TRBJ2-1, with D possibly being TRBD2 (5 bases). Between the trimmed V and J ends, which lost 7 bases and 6 bases, there was a span of 16 bases. Germline CDR1 is SGHVS and CDR2 is FNYEAQ. The CDR3 extends over 14 amino acids. The CDR3 region has the DNA TGTGCCAGCACCCCCGGGATCAACCCCAATGAGCAGTTCTTC. It is translated as CASTPGINPNEQFF.